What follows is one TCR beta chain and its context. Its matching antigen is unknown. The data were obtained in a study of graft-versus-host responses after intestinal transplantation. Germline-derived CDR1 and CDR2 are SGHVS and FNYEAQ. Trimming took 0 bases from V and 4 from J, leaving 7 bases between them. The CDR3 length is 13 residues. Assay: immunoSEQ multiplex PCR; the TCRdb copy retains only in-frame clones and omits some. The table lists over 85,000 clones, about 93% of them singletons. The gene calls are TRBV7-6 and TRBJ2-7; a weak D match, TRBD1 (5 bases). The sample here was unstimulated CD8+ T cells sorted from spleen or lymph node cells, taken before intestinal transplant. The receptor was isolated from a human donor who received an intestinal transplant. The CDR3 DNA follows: TGTGCCAGCAGCTTAGCGACAGCTTACGAGCAGTACTTC. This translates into CASSLATAYEQYF.